This entry lists 6 T cell receptor beta chains sequenced from one sample in a study of blood T cells in healthy people across ages. A J-beta primer mix and a sample-barcoded 5' primer were used in a second PCR of roughly 6 to 12 cycles. Using its own MiXCR run on the 5' RACE reads, TCRdb lists one record per CDR3 protein. Among 750,000 to 950,000 distinct CDR3 sequences listed, roughly 50% were seen once. Sequencing was performed on blood. Receptor source: an elderly man in good health.

This clonotype was picked up a small number of times. The chain has TRBV6-5 and TRBJ1-5, with D unclear. The CDR3 is 14 residues long. Per the germline V gene, CDR1 is MNHEY and CDR2 is SVGAGI. Trimming removed 5 bases from V and 0 bases from J, with 8 bases in between. CDR3 sequence (DNA): TGTGCCAGCAGTCGCACAGATAGCAATCAGCCCCAGCATTTT. Translation gives CASSRTDSNQPQHF.

This clonotype was seen only once. The rearrangement uses TRBV7-9 and TRBJ2-7, with TRBD1 identical over 7 bases. The V gene end was trimmed by 7 bases and the J gene end by 3 bases; junction bases not matched to a gene: 9. The germline gives CDR1 SEHNR, CDR2 FQNEAQ (reference sequence). The CDR3 has 14 residues. The CDR3 DNA sequence: TGTGCCAGCAACAGACCGGGACAGAACTACGAGCAGTACTTC. Protein: CASNRPGQNYEQYF.

The V and J genes are TRBV9 and TRBJ2-5, with D possibly TRBD2 on 7 matching bases. Trimming took off 2 bases at V and 2 bases at J, with 22 bases between the two ends. Germline V gives CDR1 SGDLS, CDR2 YYNGEE. This CDR3 has 18 residues. CDR3 loop: CASSVGGGLIWLQETQYF. In nucleotides, the CDR3 is TGTGCCAGCAGCGTGGGAGGGGGGTTGATCTGGCTGCAAGAGACCCAGTACTTC.

On this clonotype: An end of the junction differs from the germline gene, which may be a read error. CDR3 DNA sequence: TGCGCCAGCAGCCACGCCGGGACAGGGCAAGGGACCCAGTACTTC. Protein: CASSHAGTGQGTQYF. This chain joins TRBV4-1 and TRBJ2-5, with 9 nucleotides matching TRBD1. Germline-derived CDR1 and CDR2 are MGHRA and YSYEKL. The CDR3 runs 15 residues.

This clonotype appeared a few times. The chain combines TRBV14 with TRBJ2-1, with 9 bases that match TRBD1. This CDR3 comprises 15 residues. The V segment lost 3 bases and the J segment 4 bases; nucleotides outside the gene matches: 4. Germline lookup yields CDR1 SGHDN and CDR2 FVKESK. CDR3 sequence (DNA): TGTGCCAGCAGCCAGAGACAGGGGGTTTACAATGAGCAGTTCTTC. This translates into CASSQRQGVYNEQFF.

The V and J genes are TRBV6-1 and TRBJ2-7, with D uncertain. CDR1 and CDR2 (germline): MNHNS, SASEGT. The CDR3 extends over 13 amino acids. Between the trimmed V and J ends, which lost 8 bases and 2 bases, there was a span of 13 bases. The CDR3 loop is CASGTENPYEQYF. In DNA, the CDR3 is TGTGCCAGCGGTACAGAGAACCCCTACGAGCAGTACTTC.